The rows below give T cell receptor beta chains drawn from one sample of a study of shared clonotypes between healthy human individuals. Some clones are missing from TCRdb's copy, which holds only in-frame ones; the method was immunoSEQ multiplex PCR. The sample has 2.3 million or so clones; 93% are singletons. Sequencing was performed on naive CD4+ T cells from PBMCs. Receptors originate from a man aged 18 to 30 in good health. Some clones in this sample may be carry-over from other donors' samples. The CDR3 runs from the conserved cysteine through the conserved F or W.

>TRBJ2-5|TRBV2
CASRGQFSQETQYF
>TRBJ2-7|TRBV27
CASNRGAGGASYEQYF
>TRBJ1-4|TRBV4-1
CASRQDRVGEKLFF
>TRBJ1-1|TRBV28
CASTLGQGNTEAFF
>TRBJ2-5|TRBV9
CASSVVSSGSGETQYF
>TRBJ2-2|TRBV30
CARAAGTNTGELFF
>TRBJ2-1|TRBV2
CASSVNRKGNEQFF
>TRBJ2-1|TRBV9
CASSTGSGSYSNEQFF
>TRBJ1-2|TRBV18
CASSPNAGRYGYTF
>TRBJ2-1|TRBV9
CASSESGRPLSYNEQFF
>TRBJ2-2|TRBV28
CASSVRTAGTGELFF
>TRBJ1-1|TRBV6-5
CASSYSGFAAEAFF
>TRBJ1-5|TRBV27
CASSLNVYQPQHF
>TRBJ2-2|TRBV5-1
CASSFSFSNTGELFF
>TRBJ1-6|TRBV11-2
CASSPRLSSYNSPLHF
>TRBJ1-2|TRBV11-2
CASSLVANYGYTF
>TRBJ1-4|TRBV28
CASSSPPGGAPTNEKLFF
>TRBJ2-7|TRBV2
CASGVRDEQYF
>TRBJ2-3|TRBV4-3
CASSHWTSGRSSTDTQYF
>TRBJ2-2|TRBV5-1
CASSPTGLVAGELFF
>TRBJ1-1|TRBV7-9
CASSLGGQGEAFF
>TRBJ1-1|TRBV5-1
CASSHKDGPMNTEAFF
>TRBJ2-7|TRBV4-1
CASSQVGSSYEQYF
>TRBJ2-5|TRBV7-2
CASSPLKFGETQYF
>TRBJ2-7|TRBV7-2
CASSLFGRAGEQYF
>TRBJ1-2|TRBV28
CASSLRDRPTYGYTF
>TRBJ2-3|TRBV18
CASSPGPSTDTQYF
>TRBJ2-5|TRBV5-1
CASSRGGDPWETQYF
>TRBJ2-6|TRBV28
CASSTGATPSSGANVLTF
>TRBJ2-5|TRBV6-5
CAARRGRGETQYF
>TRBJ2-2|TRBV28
CASSPQALARGPGELFF
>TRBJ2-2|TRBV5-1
CASSLRADRGGELFF
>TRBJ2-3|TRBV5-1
CASSLGLAGVMAPTDTQYF
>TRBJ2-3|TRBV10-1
CASSDGRRGEGDTQYF
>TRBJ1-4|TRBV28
CASSPILGQEKLFF
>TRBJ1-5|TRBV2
CASSDEGNQPQHF
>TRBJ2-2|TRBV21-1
CASSKGGVGGGELFF
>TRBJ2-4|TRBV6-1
CASSESGARGNIQYF
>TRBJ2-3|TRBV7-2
CASSLGASTDTQYF
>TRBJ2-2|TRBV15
CATSRDLMGGGVAGELFF